The entry below describes one T cell receptor beta chain. The Seattle site enrolled patients during active infection and followed them longitudinally. CDR3 length: 13 amino acids. CDR1 is SGHDT and CDR2 is YYEEEE in the germline V gene. V gave up 0 bases and J gave up 3 bases, with 7 bases separating them. The sample belongs to a study of blood T cell repertoires in COVID-19. Overall study context: COVID-19 samples collected from the United States, Italy and Spain covered acute and convalescent phases.

Original methodology: Cell counts per sample came from amplifying reference gene primers. The assay was immunoSEQ multiplex PCR, and TCRdb's table has in-frame clones only and misses some. V and J calls and clone size come straight from that table; D and trimming were deduced from the DNA. The sample records over 450,000 clones, about 89% being singletons. The rearrangement links TRBV5-6 to TRBJ2-7, with D hard to call. This sequence originates from a woman aged 50 to 60 with COVID-19, enrolled during active disease. Sequenced: peripheral blood. The CDR3 spells CASSLGQDYEQYF. The DNA of the CDR3 is TGTGCCAGCAGCTTGGGGCAGGACTACGAGCAGTACTTC.